This T cell receptor beta chain emerged from a study of blood T cell repertoires in COVID-19. In the study overall: From the United States, Italy and Spain came samples of acute and convalescent COVID-19. Sources were T cells, B-cell-depleted T cells, or PBMCs; the material itself was cDNA or gDNA.

Authors' data handling: Scientists estimated how many nucleated cells there were by amplifying reference gene primers. Clones were read by immunoSEQ multiplex PCR, and TCRdb kept only the in-frame ones, dropping some. V, J and clone size are those of that table, while D and trimming were read from the DNA. The sample has just under 100,000 clones; roughly 84% are singletons. Sequencing was performed on peripheral blood. This TCR derives from a woman in her fifties or sixties in a cohort sampled during active or convalescent COVID-19.

CDR3 sequence: CASSTQTGGGYGYTF. The CDR3 DNA follows: TGTGCCAGCTCAACTCAGACAGGGGGCGGCTATGGCTACACCTTC. The J gene is TRBJ1-2, the V gene TRBV18; 10 bases agree with TRBD1. Germline values: CDR1 KGHSH, CDR2 LQKENI. V was pared by 5 bases and J by 4 bases, with 7 bases of the junction left unmatched. The CDR3 contains 15 residues.